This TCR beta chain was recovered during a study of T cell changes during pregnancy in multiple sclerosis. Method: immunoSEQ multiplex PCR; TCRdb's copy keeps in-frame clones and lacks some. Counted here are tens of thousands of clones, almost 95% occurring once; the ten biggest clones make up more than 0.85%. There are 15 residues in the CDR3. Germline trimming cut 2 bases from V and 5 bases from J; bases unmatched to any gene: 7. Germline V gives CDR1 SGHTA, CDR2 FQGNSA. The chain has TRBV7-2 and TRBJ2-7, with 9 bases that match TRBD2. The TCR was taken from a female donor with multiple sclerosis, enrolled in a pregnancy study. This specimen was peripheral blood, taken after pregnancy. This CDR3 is CASSLMRGGAHEQYF. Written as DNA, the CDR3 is TGTGCCAGCAGCTTAATGCGCGGGGGGGCCCACGAGCAGTACTTC.